This TCR beta chain was sequenced in a study of T cell responses to AZD1222 COVID-19 vaccine. Study results and limitations: Spike-specific TCR breadth and depth grew following two AZD1222 doses. Spike was spanned by vaccine-associated CD4 TCRs, which were dominant at 160-218 and 743-854. Sampling that yielded the repertoires occurred only after the peak T cell response. Reportedly, nearly half of unique spike TCRs recognized epitopes outside B.1.351/B.1.1.7 mutations.

The CDR3 runs to 15 residues. V shed 3 bases and J shed 3 bases, with 13 bases lying between them. Germline lookup yields CDR1 LGHNA and CDR2 YSLEER. On this clone itself: Its matching antigen is unknown.

Clones were sequenced by immunoSEQ multiplex PCR, and TCRdb holds only the in-frame ones, with some missing. This sample carries 90,000 to 140,000 clones, over 80% of them seen once, and the ten largest clones take about 5%. The chain employs TRBV4-3 and TRBJ2-3; no clear D. The sequence was collected from an adult in good health. The material was peripheral blood, obtained on day 0 of AZD1222 vaccination. CDR3 amino acids: CASSQSPGWTDTQYF. The CDR3 DNA reads TGCGCCAGCAGCCAGTCCCCCGGGTGGACAGATACGCAGTATTTT.